These 22 T cell receptor beta chains share one sample of origin, sequenced in a study of cytomegalovirus exposure and HLA in healthy donors. The PCR had 60 Vbeta and 13 Jbeta primers. The repertoire was sequenced with immunoSEQ multiplex PCR; TCRdb's copy has only in-frame clones and lacks some. The sample shows about 190,000 clones, 87% of them seen only once. The sequencing sample was made of PBMCs. These receptors were collected from a man younger than 40 in good health and CMV-seronegative.

DNA for the CDR3: TGTGCCAGCTCACCCTCAGGACAGTTCTACGAGCAGTACTTC. It is translated as CASSPSGQFYEQYF. The chain employs TRBV18 and TRBJ2-7; tentative D call: TRBD1 (6 bases). The CDR3 is made up of 14 amino acids. V lost 3 bases and J lost 3, with 12 bases in between. Germline lookup yields CDR1 KGHSH and CDR2 LQKENI.

This chain uses TRBV18 with TRBJ1-1; unclear D gene. V was pared by 4 bases and J by 1 base, with 4 bases between. Per germline, CDR1 KGHSH and CDR2 LQKENI. The CDR3 consists of 12 residues. The CDR3 DNA reads TGTGCCAGCTCACGCAGGAACACTGAAGCTTTCTTT. Its protein product is CASSRRNTEAFF.

The chain employs TRBV15 and TRBJ2-7; possible D gene TRBD1, 6 bases. V was cut by 2 bases and J by 4 bases, with 9 bases left in between. Germline CDR1 and CDR2: LNHNV and YYDKDF (reference sequence). The CDR3 spans 13 residues. CDR3 sequence reads: CATSRWQGYEQYF. The DNA of the CDR3 is TGTGCCACCAGCAGATGGCAGGGGTACGAGCAGTACTTC.

The genes are TRBV5-8 and TRBJ1-2; TRBD1 is a possible D gene (6 bases). The CDR3 consists of 13 residues. Per germline, CDR1 SGHTS and CDR2 YDEGEE. V shed 2 bases and J shed 2 bases, with 7 bases lying between them. The CDR3 DNA is TGTGCCAGCAGCTTTCAGGGGAACTATGGCTACACCTTC. Encoded protein: CASSFQGNYGYTF. The full variable domain, in which reference TRBV5-8 and TRBJ1-2 provide the parts outside the CDR3, is EAGVTQSPTHLIKTRGQQATLRCSPISGHTSVYWYQQALGLGLQFLLWYDEGEERNRGNFPPRFSGRQFPNYSSELNVNALELEDSALYLCASSFQGNYGYTFGSGTRLTVV.

In DNA, the CDR3 is TGTGCCAGCAGTATTCTAGGGGGAACTTACAATGAGCAGTTCTTC. Its translation is CASSILGGTYNEQFF. V is TRBV2 and J is TRBJ2-1; TRBD1 is a possible D gene (6 bases). Trimming removed 5 bases from V and 4 bases from J, with 15 bases in between. Germline lookup yields CDR1 SNHLY and CDR2 FYNNEI. The CDR3 runs to 15 residues.

The chain employs TRBV6-4 and TRBJ2-1, with D hard to call. The V gene's germline CDR1 is MRHNA and CDR2 SNTAGT. The CDR3 loop spans 12 amino acids. V lost 0 bases and J 11 bases, leaving 8 bases between the germline ends. The CDR3 DNA reads TGTGCCAGCAGTGACTCAGCGCTCAAGCAGTTCTTC. Translated: CASSDSALKQFF.

CDR3 protein: CASSFRGRGSDEQFF. The CDR3 region has the DNA TGTGCCAGCAGCTTTAGGGGAAGGGGGTCTGATGAGCAGTTCTTC. The chain is built from TRBV7-9 and TRBJ2-1; tentative D call: TRBD1 (6 bases). Germline CDR1 and CDR2: SEHNR and FQNEAQ (reference sequence). Trimming shortened V by 3 bases and J by 8 bases, and 17 bases separated the two germline ends. The CDR3 runs to 15 residues.

The CDR3 sequence: CASAGYEQFF. The CDR3 DNA reads as TGTGCCAGCGCCGGGTATGAGCAGTTCTTC. The rearrangement links TRBV2 to TRBJ2-1; unclear D gene. CDR3 length: 10 amino acids. Germline V lookup: CDR1 SNHLY, CDR2 FYNNEI. V shed 8 bases and J shed 8 bases, with 7 bases lying between them.

The chain links TRBV30 to TRBJ1-1; no definite D call. With 5 bases removed from V and 10 bases from J, the gap between germline ends came to 26 bases. CDR1 is GTSNPN and CDR2 is SVGIG in the germline V gene (reference sequence). This CDR3 has 15 residues. The CDR3 here is CAWHPGRGGKYLAFF. In DNA form, the CDR3 reads TGTGCCTGGCACCCTGGACGGGGTGGGAAGTACTTAGCTTTCTTT. Full variable domain (rest looked up from reference TRBV30 and TRBJ1-1): SQTIHQWPATLVQPVGSPLSLECTVEGTSNPNLYWYRQAAGRGLQLLFYSVGIGQISSEVPQNLSASRPQDRQFILSSKKLLLSDSGFYLCAWHPGRGGKYLAFFGQGTRLTVV.

The chain has TRBV30 and TRBJ1-5; the match to TRBD1 covers 9 bases. The CDR3 length is 15 residues. Trimming cost V 2 bases and J 6 bases; bases outside gene matches: 8. The germline V gene encodes CDR1 GTSNPN and CDR2 SVGIG (reference sequence). The CDR3 protein is CAWSIGQGPRQPQHF. The CDR3 DNA reads TGTGCCTGGAGTATTGGACAGGGGCCCCGTCAGCCCCAGCATTTT.

This chain uses TRBV11-3 with TRBJ2-7; the D gene is possibly TRBD1 (5 bases). The CDR3 consists of 13 residues. The V and J ends lost 1 base and 5 bases respectively, with 9 bases between them. The germline gives CDR1 SGHNT, CDR2 YENEEA. The chain's CDR3 is CASSLGQGHEQYF. For the CDR3, the DNA is TGTGCCAGCAGCTTAGGGCAGGGCCACGAGCAGTACTTC.

The rearrangement joins TRBV19 to TRBJ2-3, with 8 positions matching TRBD2. Germline V gene data show CDR1 as LNHDA and CDR2 as SQIVND (reference sequence). The CDR3 runs to 13 residues. V was pared by 5 bases and J by 10 bases, with 8 bases of the junction left unmatched. CDR3 sequence: CASSLGTREAQYF. CDR3 DNA: TGTGCCAGTAGTCTCGGGACTAGGGAAGCGCAGTATTTT.

This clone was detected only a few times. CDR3 DNA sequence: TGTGCCAGCTTTGACTTGGGGGGACAGTTCTATGGCTACACCTTC. It encodes CASFDLGGQFYGYTF. The gene calls are TRBV2 and TRBJ1-2; 7 nucleotides align to TRBD1. Trimming at V came to 8 bases and at J to 4 bases, leaving 13 bases not matched to a gene. Germline CDR1 SNHLY, CDR2 FYNNEI. The CDR3 has 15 amino acids.

About this clone itself: Compared with germline, one end of the junction differs, possibly owing to a read error. V gene TRBV7-7 combines with J gene TRBJ2-2; 7 positions agree with TRBD1. The CDR3 sequence is 17 residues long. Germline assignment: CDR1 SSHAT and CDR2 FNYEAQ (reference sequence). CDR3 protein: CASSLGGDRVRTGELFF. The CDR3 DNA is TGTGCTAGCAGCTTAGGGGGCGACAGGGTACGGACCGGGGAGCTGTTTTTT.

The V and J genes are TRBV7-2 and TRBJ2-5; TRBD2 matches at 7 bases. The germline gives CDR1 SGHTA, CDR2 FQGNSA. J lost 5 bases, V lost 7 bases, and 7 bases had no gene match. The CDR3 covers 13 residues. In nucleotides, the CDR3 is TGTGCCAGCACCCCACTAGCGCCGGAGACCCAGTACTTC. The encoded protein is CASTPLAPETQYF. Combining the CDR3 with reference TRBV7-2 and TRBJ2-5 gives the whole variable domain GAGVSQSPSNKVTEKGKDVELRCDPISGHTALYWYRQSLGQGLEFLIYFQGNSAPDKSGLPSDRFSAERTGGSVSTLTIQRTQQEDSAVYLCASTPLAPETQYFGPGTRLLVL.

This clone was detected only once. The chain is built from TRBV9 and TRBJ1-4; D is possibly TRBD1 (6 bases). The CDR3 totals 13 residues. V was trimmed by 2 bases and J by 8 bases, leaving 10 bases between them. Germline assignment: CDR1 SGDLS and CDR2 YYNGEE. The CDR3 DNA reads TGTGCCAGCAGCGTGGGGGGGGGCGAAAAACTGTTTTTT. This sequence encodes CASSVGGGEKLFF.

V usage is TRBV5-1 and J usage is TRBJ2-2, with D possibly being TRBD2 (5 bases). The CDR3 is 14 amino acids. Trimming left V 4 bases short and J 0 bases short, with 7 bases between. Germline V gives CDR1 SGHRS, CDR2 YFSETQ. CDR3 in DNA: TGCGCCAGCAGCCGGGGAACGAACACCGGGGAGCTGTTTTTT. Its protein is CASSRGTNTGELFF.

V and J are TRBV4-3 and TRBJ2-5, with D hard to call. V was clipped by 0 bases and J by 9 bases, with 14 bases between them. This CDR3 comprises 14 residues. From germline, CDR1 is LGHNA and CDR2 YSLEER. The chain's CDR3 is CASSQEVGAQAQYF. In nucleotides, the CDR3 is TGCGCCAGCAGCCAAGAGGTTGGCGCCCAGGCCCAGTACTTC.

The J gene is TRBJ1-4, the V gene TRBV29-1; the D is unclear. Germline loops: CDR1 SQVTM, CDR2 ANQGSEA. The CDR3 spans 13 residues. With 5 bases removed from V and 0 bases from J, the gap between germline ends came to 7 bases. CDR3 sequence reads: CSVIIATNEKLFF. In DNA form, the CDR3 reads TGCAGCGTTATTATCGCAACTAATGAAAAACTGTTTTTT. The whole variable domain, filled in from reference TRBV29-1 and TRBJ1-4, reads SAVISQKPSRDICQRGTSLTIQCQVDSQVTMMFWYRQQPGQSLTLIATANQGSEATYESGFVIDKFPISRPNLTFSTLTVSNMSPEDSSIYLCSVIIATNEKLFFGSGTQLSVL.

This clone was recorded a few times. V usage is TRBV27 and J usage is TRBJ1-4; 7 bases map to TRBD1. Germline CDR1 reads MNHEY; CDR2 reads SMNVEV (reference sequence). The CDR3 has 16 residues. V shed 0 bases and J 5 bases; nucleotides not matched to a gene: 6. DNA for the CDR3: TGTGCCAGCAGTTTATCGTGGGACAGAGAAAATGAAAAACTGTTTTTT. This codes for CASSLSWDRENEKLFF. The variable domain in full, completed from reference TRBV27 and TRBJ1-4, reads EAQVTQNPRYLITVTGKKLTVTCSQNMNHEYMSWYRQDPGLGLRQIYYSMNVEVTDKGDVPEGYKVSRKEKRNFPLILESPSPNQTSLYFCASSLSWDRENEKLFFGSGTQLSVL.

This rearrangement joins TRBV2 to TRBJ1-2, with 9 nucleotides matching TRBD1. Germline CDR1 is SNHLY and CDR2 is FYNNEI. CDR3 length: 16 amino acids. The ends lost 6 bases at V and 7 bases at J; junction bases unmatched: 15. CDR3 bases: TGTGCCAGCAGCGGCGACCTGAACAGGGGGCTAGTTGGCTACACCTTC. Residues: CASSGDLNRGLVGYTF.

The table lists this clone with a few counts. The V and J genes are TRBV7-9 and TRBJ2-7; weak D call: TRBD1 (7 bases). The CDR3 contains 14 residues. Germline V gives CDR1 SEHNR, CDR2 FQNEAQ (reference sequence). Trimming removed 1 base from V and 3 bases from J, with 10 bases in between. This CDR3 reads CASSLGQGGYEQYF. Written as DNA, the CDR3 is TGTGCCAGCAGCTTAGGACAGGGAGGCTACGAGCAGTACTTC.